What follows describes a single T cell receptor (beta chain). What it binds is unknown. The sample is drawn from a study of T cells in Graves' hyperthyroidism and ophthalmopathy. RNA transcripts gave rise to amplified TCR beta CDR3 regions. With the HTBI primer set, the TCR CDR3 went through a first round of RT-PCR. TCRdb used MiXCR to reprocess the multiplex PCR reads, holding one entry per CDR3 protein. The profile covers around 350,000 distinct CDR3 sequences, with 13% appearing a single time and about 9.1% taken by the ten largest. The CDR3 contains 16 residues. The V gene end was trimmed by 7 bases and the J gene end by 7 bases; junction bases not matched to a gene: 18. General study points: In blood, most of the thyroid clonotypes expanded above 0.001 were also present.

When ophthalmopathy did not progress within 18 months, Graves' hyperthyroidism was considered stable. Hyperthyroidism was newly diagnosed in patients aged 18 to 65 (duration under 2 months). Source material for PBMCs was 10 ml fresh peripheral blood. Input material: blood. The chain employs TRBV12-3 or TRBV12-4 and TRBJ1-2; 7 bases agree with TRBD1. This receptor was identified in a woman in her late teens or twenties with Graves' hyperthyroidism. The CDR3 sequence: CASKRGDSGFVSGYTF. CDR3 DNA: TGTGCCAGCAAGAGAGGGGACAGTGGCTTCGTTTCTGGCTACACCTTC.